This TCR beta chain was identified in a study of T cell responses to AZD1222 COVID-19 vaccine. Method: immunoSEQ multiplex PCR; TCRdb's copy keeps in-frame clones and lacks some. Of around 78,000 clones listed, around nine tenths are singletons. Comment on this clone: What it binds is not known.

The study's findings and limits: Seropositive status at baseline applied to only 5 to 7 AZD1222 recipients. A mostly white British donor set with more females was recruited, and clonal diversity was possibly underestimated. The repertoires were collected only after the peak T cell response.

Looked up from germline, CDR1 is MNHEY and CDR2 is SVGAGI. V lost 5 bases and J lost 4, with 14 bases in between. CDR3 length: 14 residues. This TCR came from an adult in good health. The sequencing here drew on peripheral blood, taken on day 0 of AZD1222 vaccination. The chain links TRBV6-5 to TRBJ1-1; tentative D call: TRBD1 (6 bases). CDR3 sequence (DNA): TGTGCCAGCAGTAAAACAGGGAAGGCCACTGAAGCTTTCTTT. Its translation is CASSKTGKATEAFF.